The clone carrying this T cell receptor (beta chain) showed up many times. This record belongs to a study of CDR3 diversity in severe acne. MiXCR, applied by TCRdb to the PCR reads, yields one record per CDR3 protein. The repertoire consists of more than 85,000 distinct CDR3 sequences, with about half occurring once and the leading ten covering 12%. This CDR3 contains 16 residues. Trimming removed 0 bases from V and 3 bases from J, with 10 bases in between. CDR1 is SGHTS and CDR2 is YDEGEE in the germline V gene. Source material: blood. The receptor was isolated from a male donor with acne. This sequence joins TRBV5-8 and TRBJ2-6; no clear D. This chain's CDR3 is CASSLDGYFGANVLTF. CDR3 bases: TGTGCCAGCAGCTTGGACGGCTATTTTGGGGCCAACGTCCTGACTTTC.